This TCR beta chain was observed in a study of shared clonotypes between healthy human individuals. The V and J ends lost 4 bases and 0 bases respectively, with 22 bases between them. The CDR3 sequence is 18 residues long. Germline CDR1 reads MGHRA; CDR2 reads YSYEKL. This clone was found a few times. A split of CD4+ cells into CD45RA+ naive and CD45RA-negative memory subsets was performed. Genomic DNA (from each subset) was split evenly across several immunoSEQ plates. Authors' analysis steps: There were no quality scores in the junction-only immunoSEQ sequences, so filtering differed. Produced via immunoSEQ multiplex PCR; TCRdb's table is partial and in-frame only. That table furnishes V, J and clone size, whereas the DNA furnished D and trimming. Found here are hundreds of thousands of clones, around 67% of them singletons; the top ten hold over 1.5%.

The sequence came from a woman in her thirties in good health. Sequenced input: memory CD4+ T cells sorted from blood. Stated subset: CD45RA-negative fraction. The V call is TRBV4-1, the J call TRBJ2-7, with a possible D match to TRBD2 (6 bases). As DNA, the CDR3 is TGCGCCAGCAGCCCCCAAGTTCATAGCGGTGTGTTCTCCTACGAGCAGTACTTC. It is translated as CASSPQVHSGVFSYEQYF.